Below are 22 T cell receptor beta chains sequenced from a single sample in a study of cytomegalovirus exposure and HLA in healthy donors. The table came from immunoSEQ multiplex PCR; TCRdb's copy has only in-frame clones and leaves some out. This table holds more than 200,000 clones, roughly 87% found once. The material sequenced was PBMCs. The receptors come from a man younger than 35 in good health and CMV-seropositive.

As concerns this clone: Relative to the germline gene, one junction end is altered; a read error may explain this. V is TRBV5-6 and J is TRBJ2-1; D perhaps matches TRBD2 (6 bases). In germline, CDR1 is SGHDT, CDR2 YYEEEE. This CDR3 is 12 amino acids long. The CDR3 region has the DNA TGTGCCAGCAGCTTGGGGGGAGGACCGGAGCTCTTC. Protein sequence: CASSLGGGPELF.

The CDR3 spells CASSAGTGGYGYTF. The CDR3 region has the DNA TGTGCCAGCAGCGCGGGGACAGGGGGCTATGGCTACACCTTC. The chain links TRBV5-6 to TRBJ1-2, with TRBD1 matching over 11 bases. Trimming removed 4 bases from V and 4 bases from J; junction bases left unmatched: 3. The CDR3 runs to 14 residues. Germline loops: CDR1 SGHDT, CDR2 YYEEEE.

As concerns this clone: Additional DNA sequences in this sample encode the identical CDR3. The rearrangement joins TRBV7-9 to TRBJ1-1; D is ambiguous. V was shortened by 3 bases and J by 2 bases, with 7 bases between the two germline ends. This CDR3 is 13 amino acids long. Germline V gene lookup returns CDR1 SEHNR and CDR2 FQNEAQ (reference sequence). The CDR3 nucleotides are TGTGCCAGCAGCTTCAGCGCTAACACTGAAGCTTTCTTT. Protein: CASSFSANTEAFF.

The chain couples TRBV18 to TRBJ1-1; D not certain. This CDR3 contains 13 residues. CDR1 and CDR2 (germline): KGHSH, LQKENI. V lost 2 bases and J lost 1, with 5 bases in between. Written as DNA, the CDR3 is TGTGCCAGCTCACCAGGGCAGAACACTGAAGCTTTCTTT. It yields the protein CASSPGQNTEAFF.

The chain recombines TRBV7-8 with TRBJ2-1; TRBD1 matches at 7 bases. After removal of 4 bases from V and 4 bases from J, the junction contained 7 bases not matched to a gene. The V gene's germline CDR1 is SGHVS and CDR2 FQNEAQ. This CDR3 has 15 amino acids. CDR3 DNA: TGTGCCAGCAGCTCTTACGGGACAGAGTACAATGAGCAGTTCTTC. It yields the protein CASSSYGTEYNEQFF.

The chain uses TRBV7-9 and TRBJ1-2, with TRBD1 identical over 7 bases. Germline CDR1 SEHNR, CDR2 FQNEAQ (reference sequence). J gave up 6 bases and V 4 bases, and 11 bases lay outside the gene matches. This CDR3 has 15 residues. This chain's CDR3 is CASSSSSQGVDGYTF. The CDR3 nucleotides are TGTGCCAGCAGCTCCTCTAGCCAGGGGGTTGATGGCTACACCTTC.

V gene TRBV6-1 combines with J gene TRBJ2-1, with D possibly being TRBD1 or TRBD2 (7 bases each). This CDR3 is built from 17 residues. Looked up from germline, CDR1 is MNHNS and CDR2 is SASEGT. Trimming left V 2 bases short and J 0 bases short, with 14 bases between. The CDR3 region is CASSEWEGASSYNEQFF. The CDR3 DNA reads TGTGCCAGCAGTGAATGGGAGGGGGCGAGCTCCTACAATGAGCAGTTCTTC.

This clone was recorded a few times. The chain joins TRBV6-6 to TRBJ1-5, with 12 bases fitting TRBD1. The CDR3 spans 15 residues. CDR1 and CDR2 (germline): MNHNY, SVGAGI (reference sequence). The junction had 5 bases not matched to a gene; V was cut back by 6 bases and J by 5 bases. This CDR3 reads CASSPGQGADQPQHF. CDR3 nucleotides: TGTGCCAGCAGCCCGGGACAGGGGGCGGATCAGCCCCAGCATTTT.

V is TRBV7-9 and J is TRBJ1-5; D is unclear. CDR1 is SEHNR, CDR2 FQNEAQ, per germline (reference sequence). The CDR3 sequence is 15 residues long. V lost 1 base to trimming and J lost 6 bases, with 13 bases between them. CDR3 loop: CASSLVLGSVQPQHF. The DNA of the CDR3 is TGTGCCAGCAGCTTAGTTCTAGGGTCCGTTCAGCCCCAGCATTTT.

The chain is built from TRBV11-3 and TRBJ1-1; D unclear. Between the trimmed V and J ends, which lost 5 bases and 4 bases, there was a span of 8 bases. Germline V lookup: CDR1 SGHNT, CDR2 YENEEA. The CDR3 is made up of 12 amino acids. CDR3 sequence: CASSAPGTEAFF. DNA for the CDR3: TGTGCCAGCAGCGCCCCGGGCACTGAAGCTTTCTTT.

The rearrangement uses TRBV27 and TRBJ1-1, with D unresolved. There are 14 residues in the CDR3. Trimming pared 5 bases from V and 1 base from J, leaving 11 bases between. The V gene's germline CDR1 is MNHEY and CDR2 SMNVEV (reference sequence). The chain's CDR3 is CASSLRGGNTEAFF. The CDR3 nucleotides are TGTGCCAGCAGTCTCCGAGGAGGGAACACTGAAGCTTTCTTT.

CDR3 DNA: TGTGCCAGCAGTGGGGGGACAGGAAATCAGCCCCAGCATTTT. Encoded protein: CASSGGTGNQPQHF. V usage is TRBV6-1 and J usage is TRBJ1-5; TRBD1 matches at 8 bases. This CDR3 is 14 amino acids long. After removal of 4 bases from V and 4 bases from J, the junction contained 3 bases not matched to a gene. Germline CDR1 MNHNS, CDR2 SASEGT.

The V call is TRBV2, the J call TRBJ2-1; 10 bases agree with TRBD2. The J segment lost 10 bases and the V segment lost 7 bases, leaving 13 bases of the junction unmatched. This CDR3 has 15 residues. CDR1 is SNHLY, CDR2 FYNNEI, per germline. CDR3 sequence: CASTPRASGSGEQFF. In nucleotides, the CDR3 is TGTGCCAGCACCCCAAGGGCTAGCGGGAGCGGCGAGCAGTTCTTC.

This chain links TRBV28 with TRBJ2-2; a possible D gene is TRBD2 (6 bases). V was shortened by 6 bases and J by 2 bases, with 13 bases between the two germline ends. CDR1 and CDR2 (germline): MDHEN, SYDVKM. CDR3 size: 15 residues. CDR3 bases: TGTGCCAGCAGGTGGACGGGGGAAAACACCGGGGAGCTGTTTTTT. Translated, it gives CASRWTGENTGELFF.

The J gene is TRBJ2-5, the V gene TRBV7-2; the D gene is possibly TRBD1 (5 bases). Trimming pared 2 bases from V and 2 bases from J, leaving 21 bases between. Looked up from germline, CDR1 is SGHTA and CDR2 is FQGNSA. This CDR3 contains 18 residues. This CDR3 reads CASSLRQQATSPQETQYF. For the CDR3, the DNA is TGTGCCAGCAGCTTAAGGCAACAGGCAACATCGCCTCAAGAGACCCAGTACTTC.

The chain joins TRBV11-2 to TRBJ2-1; 15 bases map to TRBD2. Trimming took 5 bases from V and 8 from J; bases not matched to a gene: 7. The CDR3 is made up of 16 amino acids. CDR1 and CDR2 from the germline V gene are SGHAT and FQNNGV. The CDR3 reads CASSHRTSGRAHEQFF. CDR3 DNA sequence: TGTGCCAGCAGCCACCGGACTAGCGGGAGGGCCCATGAGCAGTTCTTC.

The chain is built from TRBV10-3 and TRBJ1-2; TRBD1 matches at 9 bases. The CDR3 is 13 amino acids. Trimming removed 3 bases from V and 7 bases from J; junction bases left unmatched: 3. The germline CDR1 and CDR2 sequences are ENHRY and SYGVKD. The CDR3 DNA is TGTGCCATCAGTGAACAGGGGGCAGGTGGCTACACCTTC. It codes for CAISEQGAGGYTF.

The chain has TRBV28 and TRBJ1-1; D not certain. The germline V gene encodes CDR1 MDHEN and CDR2 SYDVKM. The CDR3 sequence is 11 residues long. Deletions cut 7 bases from V and 2 bases from J, with 5 bases between. The CDR3 is CASISNTEAFF. The CDR3, as DNA: TGTGCCAGCATTTCAAACACTGAAGCTTTCTTT.

The chain employs TRBV28 and TRBJ1-2; D not certain. V was shortened by 11 bases and J by 5 bases, with 15 bases between the two germline ends. This CDR3 has 12 residues. The germline V gene encodes CDR1 MDHEN and CDR2 SYDVKM. CDR3 sequence: CAVFKYPYGYTF. The CDR3 DNA is TGTGCCGTTTTTAAATATCCGTATGGCTACACCTTC.

The rearrangement uses TRBV7-7 and TRBJ2-5; TRBD2 is a possible D gene (5 bases). The CDR3 contains 14 residues. Germline lookup yields CDR1 SSHAT and CDR2 FNYEAQ (reference sequence). Trimming cost V 5 bases and J 4 bases, with 14 bases left between them. This chain's CDR3 is CASSKITSGETQYF. In DNA, the CDR3 is TGTGCCAGCAGCAAAATAACCAGCGGAGAGACCCAGTACTTC.

The rearrangement joins TRBV15 to TRBJ1-2; D is ambiguous. The V gene's germline CDR1 is LNHNV and CDR2 YYDKDF (reference sequence). Trimming stripped 0 bases from V and 2 bases from J, with 7 bases between. CDR3 length: 14 residues. In nucleotides, the CDR3 is TGTGCCACCAGCAGAGAACTCAGGAACTATGGCTACACCTTC. This translates into CATSRELRNYGYTF. The full variable domain, completed using reference TRBV15 and TRBJ1-2, is DAMVIQNPRYQVTQFGKPVTLSCSQTLNHNVMYWYQQKSSQAPKLLFHYYDKDFNNEADTPDNFQSRRPNTSFCFLDIRSPGLGDTAMYLCATSRELRNYGYTFGSGTRLTVV.

The rearrangement uses TRBV6-5 and TRBJ2-7; no reliable D call. The CDR3 totals 15 residues. V lost 5 bases and J lost 3, with 17 bases in between. Germline CDR1 reads MNHEY; CDR2 reads SVGAGI. Here the CDR3 reads CASSPSRTLFYEQYF. The CDR3 DNA follows: TGTGCCAGCAGTCCATCCCGGACCCTTTTCTACGAGCAGTACTTC.